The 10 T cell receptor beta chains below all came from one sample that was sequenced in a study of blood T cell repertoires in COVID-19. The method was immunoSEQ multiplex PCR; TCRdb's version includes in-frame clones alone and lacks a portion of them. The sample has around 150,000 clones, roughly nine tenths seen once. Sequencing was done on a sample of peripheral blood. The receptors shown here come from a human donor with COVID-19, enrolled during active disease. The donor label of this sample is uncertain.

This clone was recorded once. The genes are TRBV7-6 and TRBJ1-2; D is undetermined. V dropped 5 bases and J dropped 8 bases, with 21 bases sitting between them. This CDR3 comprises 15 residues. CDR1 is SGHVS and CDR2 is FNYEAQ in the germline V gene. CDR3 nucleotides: TGTGCCAGCAGCACCAACCCCGGGAGGGCTGGAGGCTACACCTTC. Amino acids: CASSTNPGRAGGYTF.

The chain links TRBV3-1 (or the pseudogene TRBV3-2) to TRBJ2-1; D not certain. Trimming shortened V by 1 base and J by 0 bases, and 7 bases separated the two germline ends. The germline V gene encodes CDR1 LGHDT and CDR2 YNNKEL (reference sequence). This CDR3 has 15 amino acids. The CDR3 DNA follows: TGTGCCAGCAGCCAAGTGCGTGGCTCCTACAATGAGCAGTTCTTC. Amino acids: CASSQVRGSYNEQFF.

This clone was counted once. The CDR3 nucleotides read TGTGCCAGTAGTGCCCAGGGGGCCGCCTACGAGCAGTACTTC. It is translated as CASSAQGAAYEQYF. V is TRBV19 and J is TRBJ2-7, with 8 nucleotides matching TRBD1. Germline loops: CDR1 LNHDA, CDR2 SQIVND (reference sequence). V shed 5 bases and J 2 bases; nucleotides not matched to a gene: 5. The CDR3 is 14 amino acids.

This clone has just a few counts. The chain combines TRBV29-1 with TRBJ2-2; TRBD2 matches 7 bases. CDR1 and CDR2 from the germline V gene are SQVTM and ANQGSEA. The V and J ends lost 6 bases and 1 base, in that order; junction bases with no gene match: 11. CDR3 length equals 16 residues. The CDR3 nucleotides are TGCAGCGTCCCTGCTGGGAGCGGGGTGAACACCGGGGAGCTGTTTTTT. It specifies CSVPAGSGVNTGELFF.

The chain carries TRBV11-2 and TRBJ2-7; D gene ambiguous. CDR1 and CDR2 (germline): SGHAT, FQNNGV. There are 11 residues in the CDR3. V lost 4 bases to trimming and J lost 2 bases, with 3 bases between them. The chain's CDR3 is CASSSAYEQYF. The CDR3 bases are TGTGCCAGCAGCTCAGCCTACGAGCAGTACTTC.

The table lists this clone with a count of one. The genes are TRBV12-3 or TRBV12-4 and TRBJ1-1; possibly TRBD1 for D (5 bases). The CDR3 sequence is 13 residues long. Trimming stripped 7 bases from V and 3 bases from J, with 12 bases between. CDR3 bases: TGTGCCAGCACGGGGGGGTGGTACACTGAAGCTTTCTTT. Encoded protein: CASTGGWYTEAFF.

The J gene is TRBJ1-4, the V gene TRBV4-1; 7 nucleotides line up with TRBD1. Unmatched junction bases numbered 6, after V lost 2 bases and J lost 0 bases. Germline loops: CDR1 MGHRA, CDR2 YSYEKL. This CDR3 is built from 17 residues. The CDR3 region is CASSQQRQGATNEKLFF. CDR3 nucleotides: TGCGCCAGCAGCCAACAACGACAGGGAGCAACTAATGAAAAACTGTTTTTT.

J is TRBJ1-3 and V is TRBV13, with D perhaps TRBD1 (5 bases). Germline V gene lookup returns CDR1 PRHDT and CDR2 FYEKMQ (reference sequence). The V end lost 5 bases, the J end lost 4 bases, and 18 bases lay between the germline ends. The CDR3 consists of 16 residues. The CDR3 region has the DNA TGTGCCAGCAGCCCACCTGGCGGGGCGAGGGGAAACACCATATATTTT. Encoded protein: CASSPPGGARGNTIYF. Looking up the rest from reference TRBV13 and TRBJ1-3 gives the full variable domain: AAGVIQSPRHLIKEKRETATLKCYPIPRHDTVYWYQQGPGQDPQFLISFYEKMQSDKGSIPDRFSAQQFSDYHSELNMSSLELGDSALYFCASSPPGGARGNTIYFGEGSWLTVV.

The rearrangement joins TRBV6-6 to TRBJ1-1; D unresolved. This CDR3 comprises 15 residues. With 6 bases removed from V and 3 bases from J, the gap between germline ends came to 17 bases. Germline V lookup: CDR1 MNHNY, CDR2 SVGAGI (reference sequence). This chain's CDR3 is CASRTPAGEDTEAFF. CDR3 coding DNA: TGTGCCAGCAGGACCCCGGCCGGCGAGGACACTGAAGCTTTCTTT.

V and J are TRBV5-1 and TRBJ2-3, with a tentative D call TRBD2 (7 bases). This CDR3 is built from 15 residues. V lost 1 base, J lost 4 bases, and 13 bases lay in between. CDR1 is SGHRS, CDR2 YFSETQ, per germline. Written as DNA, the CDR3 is TGCGCCAGCAGCTTGTCCTCGGGGGGCCCAGATACGCAGTATTTT. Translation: CASSLSSGGPDTQYF.